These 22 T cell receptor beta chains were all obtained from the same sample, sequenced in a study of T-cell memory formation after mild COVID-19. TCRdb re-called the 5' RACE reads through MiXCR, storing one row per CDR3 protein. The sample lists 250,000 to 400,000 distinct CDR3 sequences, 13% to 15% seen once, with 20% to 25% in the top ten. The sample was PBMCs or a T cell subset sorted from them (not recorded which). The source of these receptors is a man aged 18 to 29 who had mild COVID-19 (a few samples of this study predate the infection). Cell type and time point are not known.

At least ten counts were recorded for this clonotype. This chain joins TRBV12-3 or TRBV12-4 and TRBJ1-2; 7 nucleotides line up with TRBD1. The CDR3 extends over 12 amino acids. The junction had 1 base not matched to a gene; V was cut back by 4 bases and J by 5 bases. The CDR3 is CASSWTGYGYTF. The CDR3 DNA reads TGTGCCAGCAGTTGGACAGGATATGGCTACACCTTC.

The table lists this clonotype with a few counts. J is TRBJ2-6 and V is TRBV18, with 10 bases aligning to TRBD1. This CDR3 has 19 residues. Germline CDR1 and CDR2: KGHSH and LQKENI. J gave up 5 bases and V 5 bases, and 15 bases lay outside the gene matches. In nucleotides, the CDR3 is TGTGCCAGCTCAAAACAGGGCCGGGACAGGGGAGTTCGGGCCAACGTCCTGACTTTC. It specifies CASSKQGRDRGVRANVLTF.

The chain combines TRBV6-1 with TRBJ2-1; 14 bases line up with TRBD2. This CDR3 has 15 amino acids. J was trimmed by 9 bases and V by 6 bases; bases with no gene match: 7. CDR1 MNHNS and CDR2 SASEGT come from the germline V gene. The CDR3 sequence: CASSRTSGGRGEQFF. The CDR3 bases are TGTGCCAGCAGCCGGACTAGCGGGGGGCGCGGTGAGCAGTTCTTC.

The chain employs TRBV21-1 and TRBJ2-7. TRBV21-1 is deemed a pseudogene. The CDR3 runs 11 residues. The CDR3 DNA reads TGTGCCAGCAGCGTTGGATACGAGCAGTACGTC. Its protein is CASSVGYEQYV.

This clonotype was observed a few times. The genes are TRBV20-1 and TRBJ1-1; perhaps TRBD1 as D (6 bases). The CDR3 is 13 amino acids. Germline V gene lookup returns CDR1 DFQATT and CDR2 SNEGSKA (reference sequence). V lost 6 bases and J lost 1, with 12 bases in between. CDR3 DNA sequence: TGCAGTGCCCGTAGGGACAAGAACACTGAAGCTTTCTTT. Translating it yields CSARRDKNTEAFF.

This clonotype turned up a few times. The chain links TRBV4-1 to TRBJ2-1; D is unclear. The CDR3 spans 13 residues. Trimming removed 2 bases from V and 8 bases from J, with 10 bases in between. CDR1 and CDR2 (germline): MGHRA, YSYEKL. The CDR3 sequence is CASSQTIDDEQFF. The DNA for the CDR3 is TGCGCCAGCAGCCAAACGATAGACGATGAGCAGTTCTTC.

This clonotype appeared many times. CDR3 sequence: CASSGESDNSPLHF. In nucleotides, the CDR3 is TGTGCCAGCTCGGGGGAGTCAGATAATTCACCCCTCCACTTT. The V and J genes are TRBV18 and TRBJ1-6; possibly TRBD1 for D (5 bases). Per the germline V gene, CDR1 is KGHSH and CDR2 is LQKENI. The germline V and J ends were trimmed by 6 bases and 5 bases, with 11 bases remaining between them. The CDR3 extends over 14 amino acids.

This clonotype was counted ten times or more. The CDR3 region has the DNA TGCAGTGCTCCAATGAGCTCTGGGGCCAACGTCCTGACTTTC. This encodes CSAPMSSGANVLTF. This chain connects TRBV20-1 to TRBJ2-6, with D hard to call. The V end lost 5 bases, the J end lost 0 bases, and 8 bases lay between the germline ends. The CDR3 length is 14 residues. CDR1 and CDR2 from the germline V gene are DFQATT and SNEGSKA (reference sequence).

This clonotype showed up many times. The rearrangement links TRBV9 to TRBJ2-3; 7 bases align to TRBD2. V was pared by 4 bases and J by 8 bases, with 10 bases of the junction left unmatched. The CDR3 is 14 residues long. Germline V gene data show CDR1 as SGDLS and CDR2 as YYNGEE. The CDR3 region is CASSPSPGEGTQYF. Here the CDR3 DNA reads TGTGCCAGCAGCCCCTCCCCTGGGGAGGGTACGCAGTATTTT.

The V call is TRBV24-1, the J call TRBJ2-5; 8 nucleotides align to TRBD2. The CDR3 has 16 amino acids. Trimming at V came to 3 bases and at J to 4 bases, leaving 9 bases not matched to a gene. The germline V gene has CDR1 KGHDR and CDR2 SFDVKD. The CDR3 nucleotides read TGTGCCACCAGTGATCGGGGGGGACCCCTTGGAGAGACCCAGTACTTC. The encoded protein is CATSDRGGPLGETQYF.

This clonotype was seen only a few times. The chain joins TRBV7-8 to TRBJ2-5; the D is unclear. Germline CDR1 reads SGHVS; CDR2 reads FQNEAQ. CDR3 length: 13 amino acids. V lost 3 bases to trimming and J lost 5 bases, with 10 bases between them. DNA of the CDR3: TGTGCCAGCAGCTTTGGACCCCCCGAGACCCAGTACTTC. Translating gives CASSFGPPETQYF.

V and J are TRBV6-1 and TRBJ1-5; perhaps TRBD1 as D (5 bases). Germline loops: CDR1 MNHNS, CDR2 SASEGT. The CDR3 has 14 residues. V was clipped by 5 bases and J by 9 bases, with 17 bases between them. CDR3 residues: CASSQIRELRPQHF. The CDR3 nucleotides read TGTGCCAGCAGTCAAATCAGGGAATTGCGGCCCCAGCATTTT.

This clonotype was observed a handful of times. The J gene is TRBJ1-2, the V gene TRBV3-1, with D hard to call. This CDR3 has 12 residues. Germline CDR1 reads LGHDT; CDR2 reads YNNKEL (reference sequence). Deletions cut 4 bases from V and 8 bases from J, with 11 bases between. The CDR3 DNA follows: TGTGCCAGCAGCCCCGGGAAATACGGCTACACCTTC. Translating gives CASSPGKYGYTF.

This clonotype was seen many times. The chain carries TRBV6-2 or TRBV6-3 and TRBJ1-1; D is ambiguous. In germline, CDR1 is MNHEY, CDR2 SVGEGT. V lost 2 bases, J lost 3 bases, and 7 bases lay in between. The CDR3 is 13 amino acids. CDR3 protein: CASSYEEDTEAFF. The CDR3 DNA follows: TGTGCCAGCAGTTACGAGGAGGACACTGAAGCTTTCTTT.

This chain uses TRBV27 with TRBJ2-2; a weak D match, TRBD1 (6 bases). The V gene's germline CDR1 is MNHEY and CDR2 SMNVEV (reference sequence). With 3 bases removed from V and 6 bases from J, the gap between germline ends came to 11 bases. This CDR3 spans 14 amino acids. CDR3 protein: CASSFQGRPGELFF. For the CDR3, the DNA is TGTGCCAGCAGTTTTCAGGGGCGACCCGGGGAGCTGTTTTTT.

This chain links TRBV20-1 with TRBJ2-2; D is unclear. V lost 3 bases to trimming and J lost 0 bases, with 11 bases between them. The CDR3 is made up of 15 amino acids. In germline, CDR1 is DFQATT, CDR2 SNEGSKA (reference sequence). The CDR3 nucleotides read TGCAGTGCTAGGCCCCAGATCGCGAACACCGGGGAGCTGTTTTTT. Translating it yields CSARPQIANTGELFF.

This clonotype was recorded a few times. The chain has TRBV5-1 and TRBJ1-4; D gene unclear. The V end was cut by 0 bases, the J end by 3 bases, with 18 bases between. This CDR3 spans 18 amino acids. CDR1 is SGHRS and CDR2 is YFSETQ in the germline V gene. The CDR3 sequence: CASSLARQRRAANEKLFF. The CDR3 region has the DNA TGCGCCAGCAGCTTGGCGCGGCAAAGAAGGGCAGCTAATGAAAAACTGTTTTTT.

The CDR3 sequence: CASSLVHSEQYF. The CDR3 DNA sequence: TGTGCCAGCAGCTTAGTACACTCTGAGCAGTACTTC. This chain links TRBV7-6 with TRBJ2-7; D is undetermined. CDR1 and CDR2 from the germline V gene are SGHVS and FNYEAQ. Deletions cut 1 base from V and 7 bases from J, with 8 bases between. The CDR3 has 12 amino acids.

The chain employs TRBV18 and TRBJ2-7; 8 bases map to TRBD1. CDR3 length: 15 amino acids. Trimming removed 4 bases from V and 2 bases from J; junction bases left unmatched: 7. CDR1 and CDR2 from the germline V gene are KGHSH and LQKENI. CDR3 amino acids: CASSLPGTGTYEQYV. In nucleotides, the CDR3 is TGTGCCAGCTCACTACCCGGGACAGGAACCTACGAGCAGTACGTC.

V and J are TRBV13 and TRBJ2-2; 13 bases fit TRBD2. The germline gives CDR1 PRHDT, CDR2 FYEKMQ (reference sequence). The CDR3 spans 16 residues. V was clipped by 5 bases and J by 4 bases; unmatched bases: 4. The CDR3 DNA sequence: TGTGCCAGCAGCCCTGGACTAGCGGGAGCCACCGGGGAGCTGTTTTTT. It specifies CASSPGLAGATGELFF.

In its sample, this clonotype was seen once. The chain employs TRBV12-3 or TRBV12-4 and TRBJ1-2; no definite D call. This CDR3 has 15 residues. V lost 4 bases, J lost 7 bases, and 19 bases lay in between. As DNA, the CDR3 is TGTGCCAGCAGTTCGATTTTTCTCTCCTCGCGTGGCTACACCTTC. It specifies CASSSIFLSSRGYTF.

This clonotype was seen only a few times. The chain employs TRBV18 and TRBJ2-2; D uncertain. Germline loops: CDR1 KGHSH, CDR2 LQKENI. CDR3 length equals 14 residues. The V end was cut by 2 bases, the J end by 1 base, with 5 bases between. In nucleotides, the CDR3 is TGTGCCAGCTCACCAATCCAGAACACCGGGGAGCTGTTTTTT. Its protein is CASSPIQNTGELFF. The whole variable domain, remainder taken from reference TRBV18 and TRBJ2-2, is NAGVMQNPRHLVRRRGQEARLRCSPMKGHSHVYWYRQLPEEGLKFMVYLQKENIIDESGMPKERFSAEFPKEGPSILRIQQVVRGDSAAYFCASSPIQNTGELFFGEGSRLTVL.